The 5 T cell receptor beta chains below were found in one sample sequenced in a study of Graves' ophthalmopathy and Graves' hyperthyroidism. Using RNA transcripts, the TCR beta CDR3 regions were amplified. Second-round multiplex PCR came after first-round RT-PCR with HTBI primers. TCRdb itself ran the multiplex PCR reads through MiXCR, one entry per CDR3 protein. The sample carries approximately 1.2 million distinct CDR3 sequences, 35% to 40% recorded once. Sequences were obtained from peripheral blood or thyroid tissue (not recorded which). The receptors originated from an adult man with Graves' hyperthyroidism.

The rearrangement uses TRBV19 and TRBJ2-7; 8 bases line up with TRBD2. The CDR3 extends over 11 amino acids. The ends lost 10 bases at V and 7 bases at J; junction bases unmatched: 6. Germline V gene sequence: CDR1 LNHDA, CDR2 SQIVND (reference sequence). The CDR3 bases are TGTGCCACCCGGGGGGGGCTTGAGCAGTACTTC. Amino acid sequence: CATRGGLEQYF.

This clonotype was seen a handful of times. A read error may account for a junction end that differs from germline. V and J are TRBV10-3 and TRBJ1-6; no clear D. Germline lookup yields CDR1 ENHRY and CDR2 SYGVKD. The CDR3 is 15 residues long. CDR3 nucleotides: TGTGCCAGCAGTGAAACTGGGACCTATAATTCACCCCTCCACTTT. Translating gives CASSETGTYNSPLHF.

Ten or more counts support this clonotype. The chain links TRBV12-3 or TRBV12-4 to TRBJ2-5; D might be TRBD1 or TRBD2, each matching 5 bases. The CDR3 runs 13 residues. V lost 5 bases, J lost 5 bases, and 12 bases lay in between. For the CDR3, the DNA is TGTGCCAGCAGTCCCGGGACCAGTGAGACCCAGTACTTC. As protein: CASSPGTSETQYF.

This rearrangement joins TRBV10-3 to TRBJ1-4; D uncertain. The V gene's germline CDR1 is ENHRY and CDR2 SYGVKD. The CDR3 has 14 amino acids. V was pared by 6 bases and J by 8 bases, with 16 bases between. The DNA of the CDR3 is TGTGCCATCAGGGCTTGGGATCTTACGGAAAAACTGTTTTTT. Protein: CAIRAWDLTEKLFF.

This chain connects TRBV9 to TRBJ2-3; 9 bases match TRBD2. Germline V gene lookup returns CDR1 SGDLS and CDR2 YYNGEE. The trim removed 3 bases at V and 1 base at J, leaving 0 bases unmatched. The CDR3 loop spans 14 amino acids. The CDR3 loop is CASSGLAGTDTQYF. CDR3 nucleotide sequence: TGTGCCAGCAGCGGACTAGCGGGCACAGATACGCAGTATTTT.